The rows below give T cell receptor beta chains drawn from one sample of a study of Graves' ophthalmopathy and Graves' hyperthyroidism. Each CDR3 protein gets one entry after TCRdb re-called the multiplex PCR reads with MiXCR. The repertoire holds hundreds of thousands of distinct CDR3 sequences, with 22% as singletons. Sequencing was carried out using peripheral blood. Every receptor here comes from a woman aged 18-29 years with stable Graves' hyperthyroidism. Some clones in this sample may be carry-over from other donors' samples. CDR3s include the opening cysteine and the closing phenylalanine or tryptophan. A D gene is named only where the DNA matches it firmly. Clone sizes are given selectively: once, few, many, or a class where the clone is expanded.

- | TRBJ1-6 | TRBV6-2/TRBV6-3 | many | TGTGCCAGCAGTTATACGGGAGCACTTAATTCACCCCTCCACTTT | CASSYTGALNSPLHF
- | TRBJ2-7 | TRBV12-3/TRBV12-4 | - | TGTGCCAGCAGACCGCCGGGTCCAGGCCTCGAGCAGTACTTC | CASRPPGPGLEQYF
TRBD2 | TRBJ2-7 | TRBV6-5 | many | TGTGCCAGCAGTTACCTGGCGGGGGGGGACTACGAGCAGTACTTC | CASSYLAGGDYEQYF
- | TRBJ2-6 | TRBV12-3/TRBV12-4 | few | TGTGCCAGCAGCGGGGGGCGCCTAGTTAGAATAGGGGCCAACGTCCTGACTTTC | CASSGGRLVRIGANVLTF
- | TRBJ2-5 | TRBV7-6 | few | TGTGCCAGCAGCAGACGCCTCACTGAAGAGACCCAGTACTTC | CASSRRLTEETQYF
TRBD1 | TRBJ1-1 | TRBV18 | - | TGTGCCAGCTCACCGAGGACAGGGAGGGATGAAGCTTTCTTT | CASSPRTGRDEAFF
- | TRBJ2-5 | TRBV5-5 | many | TGTGCCAGCAGACCGGGGCCATCGGAGACCCAGTACTTC | CASRPGPSETQYF
TRBD1 | TRBJ2-7 | TRBV15 | many | TGTGCCACCAGCAGAGATGGGGACAGGTCCTACGAGCAGTACTTC | CATSRDGDRSYEQYF
- | TRBJ2-2 | TRBV7-9 | - | TGTGCCAGCAGCTTAATGCGGACCGGGACCGGGGAGCTGTTTTTT | CASSLMRTGTGELFF
- | TRBJ2-2 | TRBV13 | - | TGTGCCAGCAGCTTAGCCGCACACCCCAAAGGGAGCACCGGGGAGCTGTTTTTT | CASSLAAHPKGSTGELFF
- | TRBJ2-2 | TRBV6-1 | many | TGTGCCAGCAGCCCCGTTTTGACACGGCACACCGGGGAGCTGTTTTTT | CASSPVLTRHTGELFF
TRBD1 | TRBJ1-1 | TRBV2 | many | TGTGCCAGCAGTCTCCCCAGGACAGGGAAGAACACTGAAGCTTTCTTT | CASSLPRTGKNTEAFF
- | TRBJ1-1 | TRBV9 | many | TGTGCCAGCAGCGCCGTCGGGGGGCTGGGATTCACTGAAGCTTTCTTT | CASSAVGGLGFTEAFF
- | TRBJ2-6 | TRBV12-3/TRBV12-4 | many | TGTGCCAGCAGTTTGGGACTGGTATCTGGGGCCAACGTCCTGACTTTC | CASSLGLVSGANVLTF
TRBD1 | TRBJ1-2 | TRBV6-4 | many | TGTGCCAGCAACCAAGGTGGGACAGTGGGCCCGCTTGGTGGCTACACCTTC | CASNQGGTVGPLGGYTF
TRBD1 | TRBJ2-7 | TRBV20-1 | many | TGCAGTGCTTGGGCCCTGGGACAGGGGGCCTGGGAGCAGTACTTC | CSAWALGQGAWEQYF
TRBD2 | TRBJ2-5 | TRBV7-6 | few | TGTGCCAGCAGCTTATACCCCGGGGGGACCCCAGAGACCCAGTACTTC | CASSLYPGGTPETQYF
- | TRBJ2-7 | TRBV6-1 | - | TGTGCCAGCACAAGCCCCGGGACGGGTAACGTGCAGTACTTC | CASTSPGTGNVQYF
- | TRBJ1-5 | TRBV28 | - | TGTGCCAGCAGTTTATCACCAGAGAATCTTGGTCAGCCCCAGCATTTT | CASSLSPENLGQPQHF
- | TRBJ1-6 | TRBV29-1 | few | TGCAGCGTTGCAATGGGGGGCACTTCACACCTCCACTTT | CSVAMGGTSHLHF
TRBD1 | TRBJ1-1 | TRBV20-1 | many | TGCAGTGCCCCCTCCGGACAGGGGGGGAACACTGAAGCTTTCTTT | CSAPSGQGGNTEAFF
- | TRBJ2-4 | TRBV15 | many | TGTGCCACCAGCAGAGATTCGGCGGCCAAAAACATTAAGTACTTC | CATSRDSAAKNIKYF
- | TRBJ2-5 | TRBV4-1 | - | TGCGCCAGCAGCCAAGCCCTCCCAGGGCAATTCCAAGAGACCCAGTACTTC | CASSQALPGQFQETQYF
- | TRBJ2-7 | TRBV28 | many | TGTGCCAGCCTTGTTCTTGCGGGTAGCGGATCCTCCTACGAGCAGTACTTC | CASLVLAGSGSSYEQYF
- | TRBJ1-1 | TRBV7-9 | few | TGTGCCAGCAGCTTATCATCTACAGCTGAAGCTTTCTTT | CASSLSSTAEAFF
- | TRBJ1-1 | TRBV12-3/TRBV12-4 | many | TGTGCCAGCAGGTCATCACTACAGGAGAACACTGAAGCTTTCTTT | CASRSSLQENTEAFF
- | TRBJ1-1 | TRBV30 | - | TGTGCCTGGAAAGGGCGGGCTGAAGCTTTCTTT | CAWKGRAEAFF
- | TRBJ2-5 | TRBV30 | many | TGTGCCTGGAGTACGGGAGACAGGGACTTCGAGACCCAGTACTTC | CAWSTGDRDFETQYF
- | TRBJ1-5 | TRBV20-1 | many | TGCAGTGCTAGACGGGGAGAGACAGTCAATCAGCCCCAGCATTTT | CSARRGETVNQPQHF
TRBD1 | TRBJ1-5 | TRBV6-1 | few | TGTGCCAGCAGTGGGGACAGGGTTAGACCCCAGCATTTT | CASSGDRVRPQHF
TRBD1 | TRBJ1-1 | TRBV20-1 | many | TGCAGTGCTAGGGGGGACAGCATGAACACTGAAGCTTTCTTT | CSARGDSMNTEAFF
- | TRBJ2-2 | TRBV12-3/TRBV12-4 | many | TGTGCCAGCAGCCCGCCGTCCTTGAACACCGGGGAGCTGTTTTTT | CASSPPSLNTGELFF
- | TRBJ2-7 | TRBV12-3/TRBV12-4 | - | TGTGCCAGCAGCCCCTGGTCGGCTAACTACGAGCAGTACTTC | CASSPWSANYEQYF
- | TRBJ1-2 | TRBV6-2/TRBV6-3 | many | TGTGCCAGCAGTTATGCAGGGGACTATGGCTACACCTTC | CASSYAGDYGYTF
- | TRBJ1-1 | TRBV19 | - | TGTGCCAGTTTCCCCCCAGGGGCGAACACTGAAGCTTTCTTT | CASFPPGANTEAFF
- | TRBJ2-7 | TRBV20-1 | many | TGCAGTGCCTTACAGGGTTCCGGCTACGAGCAGTACTTC | CSALQGSGYEQYF
- | TRBJ1-1 | TRBV7-9 | - | TGTGCCAGCAAGAAGGACATAATGAACACTGAAGCTTTCTTT | CASKKDIMNTEAFF
- | TRBJ1-5 | TRBV12-3/TRBV12-4 | many | TGTGCCAGCAGTTTACGGGATTCCGCGCAGCCCCAGCATTTT | CASSLRDSAQPQHF
TRBD1 | TRBJ2-7 | TRBV18 | - | TGTGCCAGCGCCGGGACAGGGACCCACGAGCAGTACTTC | CASAGTGTHEQYF
TRBD1 | TRBJ1-5 | TRBV6-1 | many | TGTGCCAGCAGTGGGACAGGGGGCTTCAATCAGCCCCAGCATTTT | CASSGTGGFNQPQHF
TRBD1 | TRBJ2-5 | TRBV10-3 | many | TGTGCCATCGGCTTCACAGGGACAGGAGAGACCCAGTACTTC | CAIGFTGTGETQYF
- | TRBJ1-1 | TRBV29-1 | many | TGCAGCGTTGTCCTAGGGGGAAGGGACACTGAAGCTTTCTTT | CSVVLGGRDTEAFF
- | TRBJ1-5 | TRBV12-3/TRBV12-4 | many | TGTGCCAGCAGTCCAGACAGGCTACGCCAGCCCCAGCATTTT | CASSPDRLRQPQHF
- | TRBJ2-7 | TRBV20-1 | - | TGCGGTGCTTTGAGGGACTCCTACGAGCAGTACTTC | CGALRDSYEQYF
- | TRBJ2-2 | TRBV12-3/TRBV12-4 | many | TGTGCCAGCAGGCAAGCGAACACCGGGGAGCTGTTTTTT | CASRQANTGELFF
- | TRBJ2-7 | TRBV2 | - | TGTGCCAGCAGGACCGAATCGTTACCTTCACTAGGGGAGCAGTACTTC | CASRTESLPSLGEQYF
- | TRBJ1-1 | TRBV4-1 | many | TGCGCCAGCAGCCACAGTGGGTTAAGAGGAGTCACTGAAGCTTTCTTT | CASSHSGLRGVTEAFF
- | TRBJ1-3 | TRBV13 | many | TGTGCCAGCAGCGCGCGGACATCTCGCTCTGGAAACACCATATATTTT | CASSARTSRSGNTIYF
- | TRBJ1-2 | TRBV24-1 | - | TGTGCCACCAGTGATTTTTGGGCTGGCTACACCTTC | CATSDFWAGYTF
- | TRBJ2-7 | TRBV13 | many | TGTGCCAGCAGCTCCTCCCCCAATTCATACGAGCAGTACTTC | CASSSSPNSYEQYF
- | TRBJ2-7 | TRBV6-1 | many | TGTGCCAGCAGTGGGAGCAGTAACGAGCAGTACTTC | CASSGSSNEQYF
- | TRBJ1-1 | TRBV5-1 | few | TGCGCCAGCAGCACCGGGACGGCAAACACTGAAGCTTTCTTT | CASSTGTANTEAFF
TRBD2 | TRBJ2-7 | TRBV6-5 | many | TGTGCCAGCAGTTACTCTGCTAGCGGAGCCTACGAGCGGTACTTC | CASSYSASGAYERYF